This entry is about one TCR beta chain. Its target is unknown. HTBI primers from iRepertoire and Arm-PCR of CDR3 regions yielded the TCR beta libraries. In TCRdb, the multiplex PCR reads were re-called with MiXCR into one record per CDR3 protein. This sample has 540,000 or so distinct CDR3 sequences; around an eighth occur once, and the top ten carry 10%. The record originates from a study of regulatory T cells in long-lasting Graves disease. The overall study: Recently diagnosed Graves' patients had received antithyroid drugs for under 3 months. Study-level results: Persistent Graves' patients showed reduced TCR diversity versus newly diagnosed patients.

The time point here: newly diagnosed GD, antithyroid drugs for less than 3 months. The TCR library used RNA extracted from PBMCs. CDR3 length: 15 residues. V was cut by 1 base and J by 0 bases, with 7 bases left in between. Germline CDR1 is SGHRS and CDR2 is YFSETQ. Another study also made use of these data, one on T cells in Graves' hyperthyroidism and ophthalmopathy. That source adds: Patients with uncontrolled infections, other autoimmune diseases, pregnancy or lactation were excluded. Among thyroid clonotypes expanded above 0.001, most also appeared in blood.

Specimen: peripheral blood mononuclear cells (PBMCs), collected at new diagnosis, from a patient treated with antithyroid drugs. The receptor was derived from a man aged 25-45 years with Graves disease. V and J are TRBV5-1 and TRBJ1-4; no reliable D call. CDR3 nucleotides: TGCGCCAGCAGCTTGTTGTCAGCAACTAATGAAAAACTGTTTTTT. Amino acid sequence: CASSLLSATNEKLFF.